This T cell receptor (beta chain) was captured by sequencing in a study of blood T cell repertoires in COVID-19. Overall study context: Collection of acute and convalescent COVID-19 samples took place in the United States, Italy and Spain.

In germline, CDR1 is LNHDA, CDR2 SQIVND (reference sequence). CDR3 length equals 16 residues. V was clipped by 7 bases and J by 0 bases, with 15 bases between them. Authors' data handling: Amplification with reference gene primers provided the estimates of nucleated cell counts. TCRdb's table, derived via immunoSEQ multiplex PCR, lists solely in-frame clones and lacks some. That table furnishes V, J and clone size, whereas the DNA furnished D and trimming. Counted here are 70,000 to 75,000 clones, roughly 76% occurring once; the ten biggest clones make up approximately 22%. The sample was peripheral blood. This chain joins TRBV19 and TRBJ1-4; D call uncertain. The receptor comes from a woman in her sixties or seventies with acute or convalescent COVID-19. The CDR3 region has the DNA TGTGCCAGTAAAGGAGGAATCGCAGCAACTAATGAAAAACTGTTTTTT. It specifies CASKGGIAATNEKLFF.